Below, 15 T cell receptor beta chains from the same sample are listed, as sequenced in a study of technical replicates of blood from several donors. Data came from immunoSEQ multiplex PCR; TCRdb stores just in-frame clones and leaves some out. The table includes some 79,000 clones, approximately 94% detected once. The sequencing sample was made of T cells isolated from PBMCs. These receptors all come from a human donor in good health.

This clone came up once. V usage is TRBV2 and J usage is TRBJ2-3; 7 bases map to TRBD1. The CDR3 has 13 amino acids. Germline CDR1 reads SNHLY; CDR2 reads FYNNEI. Trimming at V came to 8 bases and at J to 0 bases, leaving 2 bases not matched to a gene. Here the CDR3 reads CASGQVSTDTQYF. CDR3 in DNA: TGTGCCAGCGGACAGGTTAGCACAGATACGCAGTATTTT.

The gene calls are TRBV28 and TRBJ1-4, with unresolved D. Germline-derived CDR1 and CDR2 are MDHEN and SYDVKM. V dropped 5 bases and J dropped 0 bases, with 7 bases sitting between them. This CDR3 is built from 14 residues. The CDR3: CASSQQTTNEKLFF. The CDR3 DNA is TGTGCCAGCAGTCAACAGACAACTAATGAAAAACTGTTTTTT.

V and J are TRBV5-6 and TRBJ2-3, with 9 bases matching TRBD2. J gave up 2 bases and V 1 base, and 8 bases lay outside the gene matches. The CDR3 has 17 residues. CDR1 is SGHDT and CDR2 is YYEEEE in the germline V gene. The CDR3 sequence is CASSLPRLAVITDTQYF. The CDR3 DNA follows: TGTGCCAGCAGCTTGCCAAGACTAGCGGTTATCACAGATACGCAGTATTTT.

The rearrangement joins TRBV6-6 to TRBJ1-5; D remains unclear. Germline CDR1 MNHNY, CDR2 SVGAGI (reference sequence). V lost 0 bases and J 6 bases, leaving 9 bases between the germline ends. The CDR3 runs 14 residues. CDR3 nucleotides: TGTGCCAGCAGTTACTCGGGCCTCAGTCAGCCCCAGCATTTT. Translated: CASSYSGLSQPQHF.

The chain combines TRBV5-6 with TRBJ2-1; D unclear. Germline loops: CDR1 SGHDT, CDR2 YYEEEE. The CDR3 runs to 12 residues. V was clipped by 0 bases and J by 7 bases, with 5 bases between them. The CDR3 region is CASSLEANEQFF. CDR3 DNA sequence: TGTGCCAGCAGCTTGGAAGCTAATGAGCAGTTCTTC.

The V call is TRBV7-8, the J call TRBJ2-7; D unclear. The length of the CDR3 is 11 residues. Germline assignment: CDR1 SGHVS and CDR2 FQNEAQ. V was clipped by 2 bases and J by 4 bases, with 3 bases between them. The CDR3 protein is CASSLLYEQYF. The DNA of the CDR3 is TGTGCCAGCAGCTTACTTTACGAGCAGTACTTC.

This rearrangement joins TRBV2 to TRBJ2-1, with D uncertain. CDR1 and CDR2 from the germline V gene are SNHLY and FYNNEI. This CDR3 has 11 amino acids. V shed 8 bases and J shed 6 bases, with 8 bases lying between them. CDR3 amino acids: CASHYFNEQFF. The CDR3 DNA follows: TGTGCCAGCCACTATTTCAATGAGCAGTTCTTC.

The rearrangement links TRBV5-1 to TRBJ1-2; 10 positions agree with TRBD1. Germline trimming cut 1 base from V and 8 bases from J; bases unmatched to any gene: 20. Germline CDR1 and CDR2: SGHRS and YFSETQ. This CDR3 is 19 amino acids long. The CDR3 here is CASSLTPGQGQILGGGYTF. CDR3 DNA: TGCGCCAGCAGCTTGACCCCGGGACAGGGGCAAATTCTGGGCGGCGGCTACACCTTC.

The V and J genes are TRBV19 and TRBJ1-1; TRBD1 agrees at 7 bases. From germline, CDR1 is LNHDA and CDR2 SQIVND (reference sequence). The CDR3 covers 14 residues. V was clipped by 5 bases and J by 2 bases; unmatched bases: 5. The CDR3 DNA reads as TGTGCCAGTAGTGTCACAGGGGTAAACACTGAAGCTTTCTTT. Residues: CASSVTGVNTEAFF.

This rearrangement joins TRBV2 to TRBJ1-6, with unresolved D. V was shortened by 0 bases and J by 10 bases, with 7 bases between the two germline ends. Germline loops: CDR1 SNHLY, CDR2 FYNNEI. The CDR3 sequence is 13 residues long. For the CDR3, the DNA is TGTGCCAGCAGTGAAGCGACCGGGTCACCCCTCCACTTT. As protein: CASSEATGSPLHF.

This chain links TRBV19 with TRBJ2-7, with TRBD1 matching 8 bases. The CDR3 spans 15 residues. Losses at the gene ends were 5 bases for V and 0 bases for J; bases not matched to a gene: 6. CDR1 LNHDA and CDR2 SQIVND come from the germline V gene (reference sequence). The CDR3 sequence: CASSVTDRASYEQYF. Here the CDR3 DNA reads TGTGCCAGTAGTGTAACGGACAGGGCCTCCTACGAGCAGTACTTC.

V usage is TRBV4-1 and J usage is TRBJ2-1; TRBD2 agrees at 13 bases. The germline gives CDR1 MGHRA, CDR2 YSYEKL. The CDR3 is 15 residues long. V shed 4 bases and J 7 bases; nucleotides not matched to a gene: 4. DNA of the CDR3: TGCGCCAGCAGCCGGACTAGCGGGAGTCTTAATGAGCAGTTCTTC. Amino acid sequence: CASSRTSGSLNEQFF.

This clone was observed once. The chain couples TRBV10-2 to TRBJ1-5; 8 bases map to TRBD1. Germline CDR1 and CDR2: WSHSY and SAAADI. This CDR3 is 17 amino acids long. V was clipped by 3 bases and J by 5 bases; unmatched bases: 12. The CDR3 DNA follows: TGCGCCAGCAGTGAATTTCGGGGACAGGCAGCACATCAGCCCCAGCATTTT. It specifies CASSEFRGQAAHQPQHF.

The gene calls are TRBV27 and TRBJ1-1; the D gene is possibly TRBD1 (6 bases). Germline CDR1 reads MNHEY; CDR2 reads SMNVEV (reference sequence). Deletions cut 5 bases from V and 2 bases from J, with 12 bases between. The CDR3 spans 14 residues. CDR3 in DNA: TGTGCCAGCAGTATGGACAGAGCAAACACTGAAGCTTTCTTT. Its translation is CASSMDRANTEAFF.

This chain links TRBV19 with TRBJ2-7; D is undetermined. V was shortened by 2 bases and J by 3 bases, with 11 bases between the two germline ends. The CDR3 has 14 residues. The germline V gene has CDR1 LNHDA and CDR2 SQIVND (reference sequence). The CDR3 nucleotides are TGTGCCAGTAGTATAACCTCCTCAGACTACGAGCAGTACTTC. It encodes CASSITSSDYEQYF.